A selection of T cell receptor beta chains follows, all from one sample in a study of PD-1 blockade in classical Hodgkin lymphoma. The protocol was immunoSEQ multiplex PCR, while the TCRdb copy is restricted to in-frame clones and leaves out a portion. The repertoire holds about 27,000 clones, 75% to 90% seen once, with less than 2.5% in the top ten. This specimen was CD4+ T cells from blood, taken before the fourth cycle of nivolumab. These TCRs come from a human donor with classical Hodgkin lymphoma. CDR3s include the opening cysteine and the closing phenylalanine or tryptophan. Each record gives: CDR3 protein, V gene.

CASSSSGQGANEKLFF | TRBV28
CASSLVQINYGYTF | TRBV5-8
CASSLSTASTDTQYF | TRBV7-2
CASSGPVLAGDADTQYF | TRBV9
CASSHVVGAFGYTF | TRBV14
CASSLGGGGGEQYF | TRBV11-2
CASSAGTVNSNQPQHF | TRBV18
CASSGGRQETQYF | TRBV2
CASSPQNRVEKLFF | TRBV19
CASSLGHGGMAGELFF | TRBV5-1
CASSQDGGTGIARPYEQYF | TRBV4-3
CASSEGQGFTDTQYF | TRBV6-1
CASSGTVRSGNTIYF | TRBV18
CASSHTDIYLTGELFF | TRBV4-3
CASSTGLAGPYEQYF | TRBV11-2
CASSLGSGLNTEAFF | TRBV7-2
CASTKGRGSYEQYF | TRBV7-8
CASRVPAYKAMNTEAFF | TRBV11-2
CASSWTGGWETLDGYTF | TRBV5-4
CAISRGQLNTEAFF | TRBV10-3
CAWSTTKISGRSYNEQFF | TRBV30
CASSPGNLETDTQYF | TRBV18
CASSYDGTNYGYTF | TRBV6-6
CASNGLHNQPQHF | TRBV19
CASSPPGLLYNEQFF | TRBV27
CASSELVASGRINEQFF | TRBV6-1
CASSQELSRRANTGELFF | TRBV4-2
CACYQGAVEAFF | TRBV30
CASSSPLRDSLNTEAFF | TRBV18
CASSSMGGTSGSGRYSTDTQYF | TRBV5-1
CASSREAGTGNQPQHF | TRBV2
CASSLQTAANYGYTF | TRBV11-2
CASLRDSNQPQHF | TRBV5-1
CASSLVSYNEQFF | TRBV7-9
CASSGAGVGYTF | TRBV6-1
CASREGEGAEEKLFF | TRBV10-1
CAISGQGGGYEQYF | TRBV10-3
CASSEAGGASYNEQFF | TRBV6-1
CASSQGPSGRYNEQFF | TRBV4-1
CASSPRQGTGLGELFF | TRBV11-3